This T cell receptor (beta chain) was obtained from a study of cytomegalovirus exposure and HLA in healthy donors. Study results and caveats: In presence/absence analyses, roughly uniform sequencing depth across donors was assumed. According to reports, the classifier identified cytomegalovirus status with high specificity and sensitivity. Association with HLA alleles at 0.05 false discovery rate was found for 16,951 TCR beta sequences in a later analysis.

The PCR had 60 Vbeta and 13 Jbeta primers. Clones were read by immunoSEQ multiplex PCR, and TCRdb kept only the in-frame ones, dropping some. The data contain 110,000 to 150,000 clones, around 82% of them seen just once; the ten biggest clones take up roughly 2.9%. To note about this clone: No antigen is known for it.

CDR1 and CDR2 from the germline V gene are SGDLS and YYNGEE. The CDR3 covers 16 residues. The ends were cut back, 0 bases at V and 7 bases at J, with 19 bases in the middle. The TCR was taken from a female donor in good health and CMV-seronegative. The chain is built from TRBV9 and TRBJ1-1; no reliable D call. Sample: PBMCs. The CDR3 loop is CASSVGQSGNGGEAFF. The CDR3 DNA reads TGTGCCAGCAGCGTAGGTCAATCCGGGAACGGTGGTGAAGCTTTCTTT.